The clone carrying this T cell receptor beta chain was seen just once. Antigen unknown. This record comes from a study of CD8 T cells in Susac syndrome. Study conclusions and caveats: When the CD4+ T cell repertoires of patients with Susac syndrome were examined, they did not show any clonal expansion.

The RNA, 0.5 to 1 ug, was put through reverse transcription using random hexamers. TCRdb re-called the immunoSEQ multiplex PCR reads with MiXCR, one entry per CDR3 protein. The repertoire holds about 180,000 distinct CDR3 sequences, with roughly 94% as singletons. This CDR3 has 11 amino acids. Germline CDR1 reads MNHNS; CDR2 reads SASEGT. Trimming shortened V by 2 bases and J by 15 bases, and 11 bases separated the two germline ends. The clonotype originates from a human donor with Susac syndrome. Input material: CD4+ T cells from PBMCs. The chain has TRBV6-1 and TRBJ2-1; D is unresolved. The CDR3 sequence: CASSETLPRFF. The CDR3 DNA sequence: TGTGCCAGCAGTGAAACCCTCCCTCGGTTCTTC.